This T cell receptor beta chain was observed in a study of blood T cells in healthy people across ages. Findings of the study overall: Naive T cell percentage by flow cytometry tracked strongly with beta diversity. Naive CD4+ cells and diversity were both higher in long-lived donors than in aged donors.

Every participating donor contributed about 10 milliliters of peripheral blood through a draw. Every sample yielded at least 6 million isolated PBMCs. Alongside a J-beta primer mix, a sample-barcoded 5' primer served in a second PCR lasting 7 to 11 cycles. TCRdb passed the 5' RACE reads through MiXCR, listing each CDR3 protein once. The sample records 650,000 or so distinct CDR3 sequences, over 40% being singletons. With respect to this clonotype: The antigen is undetermined. A read error is possible here, since a much larger clone lies one base away.

Sequencing used blood. The clonotype comes from a woman of 80 years or more in good health.

The CDR3 loop is CASSVGGVADTQYF. In DNA form, the CDR3 reads TGTGCCAGCAGCGTAGGCGGGGTTGCAGATACGCAGTATTTT. This rearrangement joins TRBV9 to TRBJ2-3; possible D gene TRBD2, 6 bases. V gave up 0 bases and J gave up 4 bases, with 9 bases separating them. CDR3 length: 14 residues. CDR1 is SGDLS, CDR2 YYNGEE, per germline.